The 2 T cell receptor beta chains presented below share a single source sample, sequenced in a study of blood T cell repertoires in COVID-19. Sequenced by immunoSEQ multiplex PCR; TCRdb stores in-frame clones only, minus some. Of under 200,000 clones in the sample, approximately 90% were seen once. The sample was peripheral blood. The receptors were gathered from a man aged 35 to 55 with active or convalescent COVID-19.

The V gene is TRBV3-1 (or the pseudogene TRBV3-2), the J gene TRBJ2-3; 9 nucleotides agree with TRBD2. This CDR3 has 15 amino acids. Per germline, CDR1 LGHDT and CDR2 YNNKEL (reference sequence). Trimming cost V 0 bases and J 5 bases; bases outside gene matches: 3. The CDR3 sequence is CASSQDPAGGDTQYF. DNA of the CDR3: TGTGCCAGCAGCCAAGATCCAGCGGGGGGAGATACGCAGTATTTT.

V is TRBV14 and J is TRBJ1-3; 7 nucleotides line up with TRBD1. Germline CDR1 SGHDN, CDR2 FVKESK. The V segment lost 3 bases and the J segment 4 bases; nucleotides outside the gene matches: 12. CDR3 length: 17 residues. The CDR3 sequence is CASSHPGSRGDGNTIYF. DNA of the CDR3: TGTGCCAGCAGCCATCCAGGTAGCAGGGGGGACGGAAACACCATATATTTT.